This TCR beta chain comes out of a study of cytomegalovirus exposure and HLA in healthy donors. Findings of the study overall: About 87% or about 30% of the time was how often most TCR beta V segments were productive, according to an earlier analysis. Presence/absence analyses took donor sequencing depth as roughly uniform. Judged likely to be a sequencing artifact was a cluster of highly shared sequence variants.

CDR3 length: 16 residues. The germline V gene has CDR1 MGHDK and CDR2 SYGVNS. The V and J ends lost 1 base and 1 base respectively, with 13 bases between them. Vbeta (60) and Jbeta (13) primers were used in the PCR. Only in-frame clones appear in the TCRdb table, and some are missing; sequencing was by immunoSEQ multiplex PCR. Counted here are roughly 150,000 clones, around four fifths occurring once; the ten biggest clones make up 2% to 2.5%. Details on this clone: Its specificity is not known.

The chain employs TRBV25-1 and TRBJ1-2; D unresolved. What was sequenced was PBMCs. This sequence was found in a boy aged 2 to 9 in good health and CMV-seronegative. CDR3 sequence (DNA): TGTGCCAGCAGTGAATGGGGAGAGGCGGTTAACTATGGCTACACCTTC. Its protein is CASSEWGEAVNYGYTF.